The 14 T cell receptor beta chains below come from one sample, sequenced in a study of blood T cell repertoires in COVID-19. This table comes from immunoSEQ multiplex PCR, and its TCRdb copy is limited to in-frame clones, with some not included. Among roughly 150,000 clones, just under 85% were seen once, and the ten largest hold less than 3.5%. The sample comprised peripheral blood. The receptors derive from a woman of 80 years or more with COVID-19, enrolled during active disease.

This clone showed up just once. The J gene is TRBJ1-2, the V gene TRBV5-4; the match to TRBD1 covers 9 bases. Germline values: CDR1 SGHNT, CDR2 YYREEE (reference sequence). The CDR3 has 14 residues. V was pared by 4 bases and J by 2 bases, with 3 bases of the junction left unmatched. CDR3 in DNA: TGTGCCAGCAGCACGGGACAGGGAAACTATGGCTACACCTTC. Protein sequence: CASSTGQGNYGYTF.

The chain couples TRBV10-3 to TRBJ2-1, with 11 nucleotides matching TRBD2. V was pared by 6 bases and J by 7 bases, with 8 bases of the junction left unmatched. Germline assignment: CDR1 ENHRY and CDR2 SYGVKD. The CDR3 covers 15 residues. CDR3 in amino acids: CAISPGLAERNEQFF. CDR3 DNA sequence: TGTGCCATCAGCCCGGGACTAGCGGAGAGGAATGAGCAGTTCTTC.

The chain uses TRBV2 and TRBJ2-5, with 15 bases that match TRBD2. In germline, CDR1 is SNHLY, CDR2 FYNNEI. This CDR3 is 16 amino acids long. V lost 2 bases to trimming and J lost 4 bases; unmatched junction nucleotides: 2. The CDR3 reads CASSESGLAGGETQYF. The DNA of the CDR3 is TGTGCCAGCAGTGAATCGGGACTAGCGGGGGGAGAGACCCAGTACTTC.

The rearrangement joins TRBV2 to TRBJ2-5, with D unclear. The V and J ends lost 5 bases and 4 bases respectively, with 14 bases between them. The CDR3 extends over 14 amino acids. Looked up from germline, CDR1 is SNHLY and CDR2 is FYNNEI. The CDR3 DNA follows: TGTGCCAGCAGTCCGACTTCTTCCAGAGAGACCCAGTACTTC. This gives the protein CASSPTSSRETQYF.

This clone has a single count. The chain combines TRBV6-5 with TRBJ2-3, with 9 positions matching TRBD1. The CDR3 consists of 14 residues. Losses at the gene ends were 6 bases for V and 0 bases for J; bases not matched to a gene: 1. Germline V gene sequence: CDR1 MNHEY, CDR2 SVGAGI. The CDR3 reads CASRTGGSTDTQYF. The CDR3 DNA reads as TGTGCCAGCAGGACAGGGGGTAGCACAGATACGCAGTATTTT.

The rearrangement uses TRBV29-1 and TRBJ2-7, with D possibly TRBD2 on 6 matching bases. The germline V gene has CDR1 SQVTM and CDR2 ANQGSEA. This CDR3 spans 12 amino acids. V was trimmed by 4 bases and J by 3 bases, leaving 10 bases between them. CDR3 in DNA: TGCAGCGTTGTAACGGGGGTCTACGAGCAGTACTTC. Amino acid sequence: CSVVTGVYEQYF.

This chain links TRBV24-1 with TRBJ1-2, with a tentative D call TRBD1 (6 bases). This CDR3 is built from 14 residues. V was trimmed by 4 bases and J by 1 base, leaving 9 bases between them. Germline V gene data show CDR1 as KGHDR and CDR2 as SFDVKD. The CDR3 DNA sequence: TGTGCCACCAGTGAAAGGACAGTTAACTATGGCTACACCTTC. Its translation is CATSERTVNYGYTF.

Only one count was recorded for this clone. V usage is TRBV19 and J usage is TRBJ1-5, with TRBD1 identical over 8 bases. CDR3 size: 13 residues. The germline V gene has CDR1 LNHDA and CDR2 SQIVND (reference sequence). V shed 4 bases and J 6 bases; nucleotides not matched to a gene: 2. The CDR3 DNA reads as TGTGCCAGTAGTAACAGGGGGACTCAGCCCCAGCATTTT. Its protein is CASSNRGTQPQHF.

This clone was counted a few times. The chain has TRBV2 and TRBJ2-3; 7 nucleotides line up with TRBD2. The CDR3 spans 14 residues. Germline assignment: CDR1 SNHLY and CDR2 FYNNEI. With V trimmed by 9 bases and J by 4 bases, 10 bases remained unmatched. The CDR3 DNA follows: TGTGCCAGATCCGGCGGGAGTGTGGCAGATACGCAGTATTTT. This encodes CARSGGSVADTQYF.

The chain combines TRBV6-2 or TRBV6-3 with TRBJ1-1, with D possibly TRBD1 on 6 matching bases. V lost 2 bases and J lost 8, with 9 bases in between. There are 12 residues in the CDR3. CDR1 is MNHEY and CDR2 is SVGEGT in the germline V gene. CDR3 region: CASSYVGTEAFF. Written as DNA, the CDR3 is TGTGCCAGCAGTTACGTCGGGACAGAAGCTTTCTTT.

The V call is TRBV4-1, the J call TRBJ1-1; 12 bases map to TRBD1. Germline V gene lookup returns CDR1 MGHRA and CDR2 YSYEKL. The CDR3 extends over 18 amino acids. The V and J ends lost 7 bases and 0 bases, in that order; junction bases with no gene match: 12. CDR3 loop: CASTPRGTGGALNTEAFF. As DNA, the CDR3 is TGCGCCAGCACCCCGAGGGGGACAGGGGGCGCCCTGAACACTGAAGCTTTCTTT.

This clone was picked up a small number of times. The chain has TRBV6-5 and TRBJ2-5, with D perhaps TRBD1 (5 bases). Germline loops: CDR1 MNHEY, CDR2 SVGAGI. CDR3 length: 13 residues. The ends were cut back, 9 bases at V and 3 bases at J, with 14 bases in the middle. CDR3 nucleotide sequence: TGTGCCAGTGATGACAGTTTTGAAGAGACCCAGTACTTC. It translates to CASDDSFEETQYF.

The rearrangement links TRBV2 to TRBJ2-2, with 7 bases lining up with TRBD2. There are 11 residues in the CDR3. Germline CDR1 and CDR2: SNHLY and FYNNEI. J was trimmed by 6 bases and V by 8 bases; bases with no gene match: 0. CDR3 DNA sequence: TGTGCCAGCCGGGGGGCCGGGGAGCTGTTTTTT. This gives the protein CASRGAGELFF.

J is TRBJ1-4 and V is TRBV28, with D uncertain. The CDR3 is 12 amino acids. Germline V gene sequence: CDR1 MDHEN, CDR2 SYDVKM. With 6 bases removed from V and 16 bases from J, the gap between germline ends came to 18 bases. The CDR3 sequence: CASRQGGHLPFF. In nucleotides, the CDR3 is TGTGCCAGCAGGCAAGGTGGGCATCTGCCGTTTTTT.